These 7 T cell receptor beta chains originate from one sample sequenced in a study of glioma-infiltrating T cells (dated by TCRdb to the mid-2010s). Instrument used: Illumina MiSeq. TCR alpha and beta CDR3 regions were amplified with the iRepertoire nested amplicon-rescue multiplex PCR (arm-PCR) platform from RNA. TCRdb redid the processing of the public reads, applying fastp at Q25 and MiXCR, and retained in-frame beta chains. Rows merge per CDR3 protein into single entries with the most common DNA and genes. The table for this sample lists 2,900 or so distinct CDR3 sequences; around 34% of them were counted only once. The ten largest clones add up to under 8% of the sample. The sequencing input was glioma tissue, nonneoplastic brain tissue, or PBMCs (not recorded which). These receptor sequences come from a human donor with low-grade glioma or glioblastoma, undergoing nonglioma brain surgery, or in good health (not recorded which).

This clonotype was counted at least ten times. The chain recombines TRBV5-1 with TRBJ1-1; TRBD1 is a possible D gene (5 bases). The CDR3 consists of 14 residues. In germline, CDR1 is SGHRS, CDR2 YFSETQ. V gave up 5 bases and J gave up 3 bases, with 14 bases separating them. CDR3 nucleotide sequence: TGCGCCAGCAGGGCTGGGGGAGGACACACTGAAGCTTTCTTT. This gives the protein CASRAGGGHTEAFF.

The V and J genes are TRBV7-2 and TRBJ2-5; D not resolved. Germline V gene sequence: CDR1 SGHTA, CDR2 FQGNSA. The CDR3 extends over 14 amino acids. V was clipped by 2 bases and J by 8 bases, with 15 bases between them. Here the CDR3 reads CASSLLTHPNTQYF. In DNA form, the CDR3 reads TGTGCCAGCAGCTTATTGACCCACCCCAATACCCAGTACTTC.

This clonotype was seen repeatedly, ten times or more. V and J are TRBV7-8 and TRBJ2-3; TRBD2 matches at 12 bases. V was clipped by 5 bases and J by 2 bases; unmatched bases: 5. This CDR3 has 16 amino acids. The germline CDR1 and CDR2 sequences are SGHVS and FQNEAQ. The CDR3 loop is CASSIWTSGATDTQYF. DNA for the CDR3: TGTGCCAGCAGCATCTGGACTAGCGGGGCCACAGATACGCAGTATTTT. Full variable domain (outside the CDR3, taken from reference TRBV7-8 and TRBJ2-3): GAGVSQSPRYKVAKRGQDVALRCDPISGHVSLFWYQQALGQGPEFLTYFQNEAQLDKSGLPSDRFFAERPEGSVSTLKIQRTQQEDSAVYLCASSIWTSGATDTQYFGPGTRLTVL.

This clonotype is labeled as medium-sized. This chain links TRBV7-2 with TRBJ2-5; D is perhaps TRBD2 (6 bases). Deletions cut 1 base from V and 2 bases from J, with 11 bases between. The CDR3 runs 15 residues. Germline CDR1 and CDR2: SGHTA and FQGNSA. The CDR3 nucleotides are TGTGCCAGCAGCTTAGGGGCGGCGGGACAAGAGACCCAGTACTTC. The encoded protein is CASSLGAAGQETQYF.

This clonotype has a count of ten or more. The CDR3 region has the DNA TGTGCCTGGAGTGTAGCCGGGACAGGGCGCTACGAGCAGTACTTC. This encodes CAWSVAGTGRYEQYF. This chain connects TRBV30 to TRBJ2-7; TRBD1 matches 9 bases. The V gene's germline CDR1 is GTSNPN and CDR2 SVGIG (reference sequence). Trimming removed 0 bases from V and 3 bases from J; junction bases left unmatched: 6. The CDR3 runs to 15 residues.

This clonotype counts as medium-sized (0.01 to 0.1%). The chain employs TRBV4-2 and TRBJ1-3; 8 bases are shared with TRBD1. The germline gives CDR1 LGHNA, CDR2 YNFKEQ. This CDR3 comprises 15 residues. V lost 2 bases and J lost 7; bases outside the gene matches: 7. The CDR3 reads CASSQPTGEVNTIYF. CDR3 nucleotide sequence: TGTGCCAGCAGCCAACCGACAGGGGAGGTTAACACCATATATTTT.

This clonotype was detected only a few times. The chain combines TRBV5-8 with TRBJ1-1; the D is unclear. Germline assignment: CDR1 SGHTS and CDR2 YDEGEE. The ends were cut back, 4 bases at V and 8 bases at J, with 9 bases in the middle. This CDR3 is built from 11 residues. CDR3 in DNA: TGTGCCAGCAGCAGAATAGGGGAAGCTTTCTTT. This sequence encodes CASSRIGEAFF.